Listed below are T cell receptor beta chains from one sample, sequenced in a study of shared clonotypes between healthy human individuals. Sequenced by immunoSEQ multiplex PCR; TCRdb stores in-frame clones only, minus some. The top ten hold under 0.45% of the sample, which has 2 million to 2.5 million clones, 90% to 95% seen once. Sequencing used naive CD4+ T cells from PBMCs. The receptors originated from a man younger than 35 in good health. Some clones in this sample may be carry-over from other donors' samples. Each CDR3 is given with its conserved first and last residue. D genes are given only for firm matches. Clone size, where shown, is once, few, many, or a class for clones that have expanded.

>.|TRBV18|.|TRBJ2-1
TGTGCCAGCTCATTCAGGGACAATGAGCAGTTCTTC
CASSFRDNEQFF
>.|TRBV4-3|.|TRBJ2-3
TGCGCCAGCAGCCAAGACAACAGGGTAGCCAGGCGCACAGATACGCAGTATTTT
CASSQDNRVARRTDTQYF
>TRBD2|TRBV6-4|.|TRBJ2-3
TGTGCCAGCAGTCTCACTAGCGGGAGCACAGATACGCAGTATTTT
CASSLTSGSTDTQYF
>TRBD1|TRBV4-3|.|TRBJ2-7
TGCGCCAGCAGCCAAGATGGGTCAGGGGGCGAGCAGTACTTC
CASSQDGSGGEQYF
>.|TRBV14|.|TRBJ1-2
TGTGCCAGCAGCCAAGGCCTTATCTATGGCTACACCTTC
CASSQGLIYGYTF
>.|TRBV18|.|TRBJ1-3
TGTGCCAGCTCACCCGGCGGGCTGCACTCTGGAAACACCATATATTTT
CASSPGGLHSGNTIYF
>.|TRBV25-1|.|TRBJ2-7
TGTGCCAGCAGTGAATACGAGTCCTACGAGCAGTACTTC
CASSEYESYEQYF
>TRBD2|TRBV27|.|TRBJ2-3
TGTGCCAGCAGTAGCCAATCCGGGACTAGCGGGAGAGCTTATACGCAGTATTTT
CASSSQSGTSGRAYTQYF
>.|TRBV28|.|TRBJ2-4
TGTGCCAGCAGTTTATGGGGGGCTCAAAACATTCAGTACTTC
CASSLWGAQNIQYF
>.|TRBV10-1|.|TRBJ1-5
TGCGCCAGCAGTGACCCCTATTACAATCAGCCCCAGCATTTT
CASSDPYYNQPQHF
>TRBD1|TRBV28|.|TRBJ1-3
TGTGCCAGCAGTTCACCGGGACAGGGGGGGGCGGAAGGAAACACCATATATTTT
CASSSPGQGGAEGNTIYF
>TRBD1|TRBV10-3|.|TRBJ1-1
TGTGCCATCAGTTTAGGGACAGGGAACACTGAAGCTTTCTTT
CAISLGTGNTEAFF
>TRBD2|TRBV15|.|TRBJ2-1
TGTGCCACCAGCAGGGAAACTAGCGGGAAATACAATGAGCAGTTCTTC
CATSRETSGKYNEQFF
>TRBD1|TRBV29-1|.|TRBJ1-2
TGCAGCGTCGATCGGACAGGGTATGGCTACACCTTC
CSVDRTGYGYTF
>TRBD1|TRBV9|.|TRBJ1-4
TGTGCCAGCAGCGTAAGGGCAGGGGGTAATGAAAAACTGTTTTTT
CASSVRAGGNEKLFF
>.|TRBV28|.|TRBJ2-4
TGTGCCAGCAGTTTAGTAGGGAATATGGCCAAAAACATTCAGTACTTC
CASSLVGNMAKNIQYF
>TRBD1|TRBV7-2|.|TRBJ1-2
TGTGCCAGCAGCTTAGCTGAGGGGGCAGGAGGCTACACCTTC
CASSLAEGAGGYTF
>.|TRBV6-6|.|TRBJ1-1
TGTGCCAGCAGTTCCCCGTGGGTAGGGCCCAACACTGAAGCTTTCTTT
CASSSPWVGPNTEAFF
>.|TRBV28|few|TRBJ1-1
TGTGCCAGCATCAGCCACCAGTGGGACACTGAAGCTTTCTTT
CASISHQWDTEAFF
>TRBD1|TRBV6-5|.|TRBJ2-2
TGTGCCAGCAGTAAACAGGGGGCCGGCACCGGGGAGCTGTTTTTT
CASSKQGAGTGELFF
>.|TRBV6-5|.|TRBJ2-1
TGTGCCAGCAGTTACTTGGCCCCAAGCTCCTACAATGAGCAGTTCTTC
CASSYLAPSSYNEQFF
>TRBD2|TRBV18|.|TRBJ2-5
TGTGCCAGCTCACCGGGACTAGCGGGATTGGGGGAGACCCAGTACTTC
CASSPGLAGLGETQYF
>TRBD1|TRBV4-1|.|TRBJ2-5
TGCGCCAGCAGCCAAGAACAGGGGGCCCTAATAATAGAGACCCAGTACTTC
CASSQEQGALIIETQYF
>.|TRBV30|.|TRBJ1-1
TGTGCCTGGAGTGTACGTCAGCCGAACACTGAAGCTTTCTTT
CAWSVRQPNTEAFF
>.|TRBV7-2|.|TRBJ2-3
TGTGCCAGCAGCTTAGAGGGGACAGATACGCAGTATTTT
CASSLEGTDTQYF
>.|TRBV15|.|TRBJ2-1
TGTGCCACCAGCAGAGATTATGTCGGGAAGGAGCAGTTCTTC
CATSRDYVGKEQFF
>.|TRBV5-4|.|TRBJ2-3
TGTGCCAGCAGCTTGGCGGGAGTGAGGGCAGATACGCAGTATTTT
CASSLAGVRADTQYF
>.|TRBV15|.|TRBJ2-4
TGTGCCACCAGCAGGGACGGGGACATTCAGTACTTC
CATSRDGDIQYF
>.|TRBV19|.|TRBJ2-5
TGTGCCAGTAAGCCCAGTGGGGGCGGGCAGACCCAGTACTTC
CASKPSGGGQTQYF
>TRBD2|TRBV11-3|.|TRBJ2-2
TGTGCCAGCAGCTCCGCCTGGGCTAGCGGGAGAACCACCGGGGAGCTGTTTTTT
CASSSAWASGRTTGELFF
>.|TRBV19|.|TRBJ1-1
TGTGCCAGTAGGCCAGGACCGGGCACTGAAGCTTTCTTT
CASRPGPGTEAFF
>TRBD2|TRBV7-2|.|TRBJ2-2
TGTGCCAGCAGCCATCAACTAGCGGGAGCCGGGGAGCTGTTTTTT
CASSHQLAGAGELFF
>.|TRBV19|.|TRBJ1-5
TGTGCCAGTAGTATAGCCCAAGCAGGGAGGGCCAATCAGCCCCAGCATTTT
CASSIAQAGRANQPQHF
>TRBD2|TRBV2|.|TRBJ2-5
TGTGCCAGCAGCGGACTAGCGGGAGGATCGGAGACCCAGTACTTC
CASSGLAGGSETQYF
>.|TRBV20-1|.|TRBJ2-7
TGCAGTGTTTTGCGATACGAGCAGTACTTC
CSVLRYEQYF
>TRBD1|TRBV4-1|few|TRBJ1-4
TGCGCCAGCAGCCAAGCGGGACAGGGAGGTGAAAAACTGTTTTTT
CASSQAGQGGEKLFF
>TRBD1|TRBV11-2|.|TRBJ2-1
TGTGCCAGCAGTCCAATAACAGGGGGCTATGAGCAGTTCTTC
CASSPITGGYEQFF
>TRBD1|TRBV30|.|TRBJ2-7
TGTGCCTGGAGGGGGCCGGGACAGGGATACGAGCAGTACTTC
CAWRGPGQGYEQYF
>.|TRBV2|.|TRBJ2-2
TGTGCCAGCACCCCGATTGGAGCCGGGGAGCTGTTTTTT
CASTPIGAGELFF
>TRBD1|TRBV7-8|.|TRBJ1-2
TGTGCCAGCAGCTTAGACAGCGTCGGGGCAGGGGGCAATGGCTACACCTTC
CASSLDSVGAGGNGYTF
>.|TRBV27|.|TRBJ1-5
TGTGCCAGCAGTTTAGGCGTGGATCAGCCCCAGCATTTT
CASSLGVDQPQHF